The rows below give T cell receptor beta chains drawn from one sample of a study of spatial heterogeneity in lung cancer. Via MiXCR, TCRdb re-called the 5' RACE reads, giving one row per CDR3 protein. The table has thousands of distinct CDR3 sequences, approximately 2.9% seen once; the top ten hold roughly 15%. The sample was lung tumor tissue, taken at surgery. The receptors originated from a male donor with early-stage non-small cell lung cancer. The CDR3 runs from the conserved cysteine through the conserved F or W. A D gene is named only where the DNA matches it firmly. Clone size is given as how often the clone was seen (once, few, many) or a class if it is expanded.

j_call v_call clone_size d_call cdr3_aa cdr3_nt
TRBJ2-1 TRBV7-9 medium-sized TRBD1 CASSFRTGATRRYNEQFF TGTGCCAGCAGCTTTAGGACAGGGGCTACACGGAGGTACAATGAGCAGTTCTTC
TRBJ2-1 TRBV24-1 many NA CATSERTDEQFF TGTGCCACCAGTGAGAGGACGGACGAGCAGTTCTTC
TRBJ1-4 TRBV4-1 many TRBD1 CASSQDRGQGSTNEKLFF TGCGCCAGCAGCCAAGATAGGGGACAGGGATCAACTAATGAAAAACTGTTTTTT
TRBJ2-5 TRBV5-1 medium-sized NA CASKPPMAETQYF TGCGCCAGCAAGCCTCCAATGGCGGAGACCCAGTACTTC
TRBJ2-2 TRBV7-2 medium-sized TRBD2 CASSWPGGVVGPGELFF TGTGCCAGCAGCTGGCCGGGGGGGGTTGTGGGGCCCGGGGAGCTGTTTTTT
TRBJ2-6 TRBV12-3/TRBV12-4 many NA CASSPPSGANVLTF TGTGCCAGCAGTCCACCCTCTGGGGCCAACGTCCTGACTTTC
TRBJ2-7 TRBV28 many NA CASKSRPGTYEQYF TGTGCCAGCAAGTCCCGACCGGGAACCTACGAGCAGTACTTC
TRBJ2-3 TRBV12-3/TRBV12-4 many NA CASRPTRFSTDTQYF TGTGCCAGCAGACCAACTAGATTTAGCACAGATACGCAGTATTTT
TRBJ1-1 TRBV6-1 medium-sized TRBD1 CASSTGGENTEAFF TGTGCCAGCAGTACAGGGGGGGAAAACACTGAAGCTTTCTTT
TRBJ2-4 TRBV29-1 medium-sized NA CSVVGLGAILQYF TGCAGCGTTGTCGGCCTAGGGGCAATCCTTCAGTACTTC
TRBJ2-1 TRBV5-5 many TRBD2 CASSFSSGGANEQFF TGTGCCAGCAGCTTTTCTAGCGGGGGGGCCAATGAGCAGTTCTTC
TRBJ2-7 TRBV7-2 many TRBD1 CASTLRVFGAGGGYEQYF TGTGCCAGCACCTTAAGGGTTTTCGGGGCAGGGGGCGGGTACGAGCAGTACTTC
TRBJ2-1 TRBV6-2/TRBV6-3 medium-sized TRBD1 CASSYGTGGQKQFF TGTGCCAGCAGTTACGGGACAGGGGGCCAGAAGCAGTTCTTC